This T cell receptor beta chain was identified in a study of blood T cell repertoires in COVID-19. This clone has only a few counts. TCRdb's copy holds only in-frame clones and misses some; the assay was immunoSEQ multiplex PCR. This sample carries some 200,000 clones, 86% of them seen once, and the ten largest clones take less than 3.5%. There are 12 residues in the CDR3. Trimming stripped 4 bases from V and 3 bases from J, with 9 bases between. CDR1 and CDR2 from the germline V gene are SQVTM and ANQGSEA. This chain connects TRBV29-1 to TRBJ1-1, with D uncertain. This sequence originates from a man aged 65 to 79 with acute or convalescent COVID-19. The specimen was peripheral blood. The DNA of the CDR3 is TGCAGCGTTGGCGGGGTTGACACTGAAGCTTTCTTT. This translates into CSVGGVDTEAFF.